There are a few counts of the clone carrying this T cell receptor (beta chain). PCR was performed using 60 Vbeta and 13 Jbeta primers. Repertoires were generated with immunoSEQ multiplex PCR, while TCRdb's copy carries only in-frame clones and drops some. Of 150,000 to 200,000 clones listed, around 80% are singletons. This entry is derived from a study of cytomegalovirus exposure and HLA in healthy donors. Donors in the study were healthy people who gave bone marrow. The germline CDR1 and CDR2 sequences are LNHDA and SQIVND (reference sequence). The CDR3 has 14 amino acids. V was pared by 1 base and J by 9 bases, with 4 bases of the junction left unmatched.

Sequencing was carried out using PBMCs. V and J are TRBV19 and TRBJ2-1; 9 bases map to TRBD2. The TCR comes from a woman between 35 and 50 years old in good health and CMV-seropositive. In DNA form, the CDR3 reads TGTGCCAGTAGTATAGTTAGCGGGAGTGTTGAGCAGTTCTTC. It specifies CASSIVSGSVEQFF.